Below are 10 T cell receptor beta chains sequenced from a single sample in a study of blood T cell repertoires in COVID-19. Libraries were prepared by immunoSEQ multiplex PCR; TCRdb keeps only in-frame clonotypes and omits some of them. The repertoire holds hundreds of thousands of clones, with around 89% as singletons. The sample was peripheral blood. The receptors were sampled from a woman aged 40 to 49 who had recovered from COVID-19.

The V and J genes are TRBV29-1 and TRBJ1-2; D remains ambiguous. Trimming pared 7 bases from V and 6 bases from J, leaving 12 bases between. Germline lookup yields CDR1 SQVTM and CDR2 ANQGSEA. CDR3 length equals 11 residues. The CDR3 here is CSALGEDGYTF. In DNA, the CDR3 is TGCAGCGCACTCGGGGAGGATGGCTACACCTTC.

The chain carries TRBV20-1 and TRBJ1-2, with a tentative D call TRBD1 (6 bases). CDR1 and CDR2 (germline): DFQATT, SNEGSKA (reference sequence). V gave up 3 bases and J gave up 8 bases, with 19 bases separating them. The CDR3 runs 14 residues. The CDR3, as DNA: TGCAGTGCTAGTGGTGGCAGGGGTGGGAGAGGCTACACCTTC. The encoded protein is CSASGGRGGRGYTF.

The V gene is TRBV6-5, the J gene TRBJ1-1; possible D gene TRBD1, 5 bases. Trimming took 6 bases from V and 4 from J, leaving 15 bases between them. The germline CDR1 and CDR2 sequences are MNHEY and SVGAGI. The CDR3 is made up of 14 amino acids. The chain's CDR3 is CASRITSGGTEAFF. CDR3 DNA sequence: TGTGCCAGCAGGATTACCTCCGGGGGCACTGAAGCTTTCTTT.

V usage is TRBV18 and J usage is TRBJ1-5, with TRBD1 as a possible D gene (5 bases). Germline loops: CDR1 KGHSH, CDR2 LQKENI. This CDR3 is built from 14 residues. V lost 8 bases, J lost 0 bases, and 11 bases lay in between. The CDR3: CASRGSNSNQPQHF. CDR3 coding DNA: TGTGCCAGCCGGGGGTCGAATAGCAATCAGCCCCAGCATTTT.

The V gene is TRBV4-1, the J gene TRBJ1-3; D possibly corresponds to TRBD1 (5 bases). V dropped 0 bases and J dropped 0 bases, with 9 bases sitting between them. The CDR3 is 16 amino acids. In germline, CDR1 is MGHRA, CDR2 YSYEKL. The chain's CDR3 is CASSQEGQISGNTIYF. The CDR3 region has the DNA TGCGCCAGCAGCCAAGAGGGGCAGATCTCTGGAAACACCATATATTTT.

J is TRBJ1-2 and V is TRBV5-5; D ambiguous. CDR1 and CDR2 (germline): SGHKS, YYEKEE (reference sequence). The CDR3 extends over 12 amino acids. The CDR3 DNA follows: TGTGCTACACGTCCAGATAACTATGGCTACACCTTC. Its protein is CATRPDNYGYTF.

The genes are TRBV27 and TRBJ1-5, with 8 nucleotides matching TRBD1. The CDR3 totals 14 residues. From germline, CDR1 is MNHEY and CDR2 SMNVEV (reference sequence). V lost 6 bases, J lost 1 base, and 2 bases stayed unmatched. The CDR3 is CASRTGGSNQPQHF. The CDR3 bases are TGTGCCAGCAGAACAGGGGGAAGCAATCAGCCCCAGCATTTT.

This clone was observed once. The rearrangement links TRBV7-9 to TRBJ1-1; 10 bases are shared with TRBD1. The CDR3 runs 14 residues. Per germline, CDR1 SEHNR and CDR2 FQNEAQ (reference sequence). V lost 8 bases and J lost 6; bases outside the gene matches: 9. The CDR3 sequence: CASLPGTGVPEAFF. CDR3 DNA: TGTGCCAGCCTCCCCGGGACAGGGGTCCCTGAAGCTTTCTTT.

The chain links TRBV9 to TRBJ2-5; D call uncertain. The CDR3 consists of 12 residues. Germline V gene lookup returns CDR1 SGDLS and CDR2 YYNGEE. Trimming cost V 3 bases and J 2 bases, with 5 bases left between them. The CDR3: CASSAGQETQYF. CDR3 coding DNA: TGTGCCAGCAGCGCCGGGCAAGAGACCCAGTACTTC.

This clone was seen more than once but under ten times. The chain links TRBV6-6 to TRBJ1-6; tentative D call: TRBD1 (5 bases). Looked up from germline, CDR1 is MNHNY and CDR2 is SVGAGI (reference sequence). Between the trimmed V and J ends, which lost 6 bases and 7 bases, there was a span of 13 bases. The CDR3 is 14 residues long. This CDR3 is CASRPGGRNSPLHF. The DNA for the CDR3 is TGTGCCAGCAGGCCCGGGGGGAGAAATTCACCCCTCCACTTT.